This T cell receptor (beta chain) was found in a study of beta chain features in type 1 diabetes. Whole-study results and caveats: At VDJ recombination sites, type 1 diabetes patients had fewer insertions and more deleted nucleotides.

One heparinised draw of blood, averaging about 110 mL, came from each donor. Purity (above 95%) was reached by all sorted populations. With respect to this clone: Its matching antigen is unknown.

Germline assignment: CDR1 GTSNPN and CDR2 SVGIG (reference sequence). CDR3 size: 16 residues. V dropped 4 bases and J dropped 7; count of bases not matched to a gene: 12. All of the isolated RNA was reverse transcribed, so expressed TCRB transcripts were sequenced. Here immunoSEQ multiplex PCR was the method, and the copy in TCRdb shows in-frame clones only, minus some. The sample has some 180,000 clones, about 13% seen once. V gene TRBV30 combines with J gene TRBJ2-5; 13 bases agree with TRBD2. Sequencing was done on a sample of central memory CD4+ T cells from blood. The source of this sequence is a woman younger than 30 in good health. The CDR3 spells CAWTAGTSGIQGTQYF. The CDR3 nucleotides read TGTGCCTGGACGGCGGGGACTAGCGGGATCCAGGGGACCCAGTACTTC.